These 32 T cell receptor beta chains originate from one sample sequenced in a study of cytomegalovirus exposure and HLA in healthy donors. PCR employed 60 Vbeta and 13 Jbeta primers. Using immunoSEQ multiplex PCR, the repertoire was profiled, and TCRdb retains in-frame clones only, with some absent. Altogether about 130,000 clones are present, 70% to 75% being singletons, with the ten largest covering about 3.4%. Sequencing was done on a sample of PBMCs. Receptors originate from a man under 40 in good health and CMV-seronegative.

CDR3: CASSSGRASYNEQFF. The DNA for the CDR3 is TGTGCCAGCAGTTCTGGGAGAGCCTCCTACAATGAGCAGTTCTTC. The chain is built from TRBV28 and TRBJ2-1, with D possibly being TRBD2 (5 bases). V lost 4 bases, J lost 0 bases, and 10 bases lay in between. The CDR3 consists of 15 residues. In germline, CDR1 is MDHEN, CDR2 SYDVKM.

The chain uses TRBV30 and TRBJ1-5, with 10 nucleotides matching TRBD1. This CDR3 is built from 15 residues. The trim removed 2 bases at V and 10 bases at J, leaving 11 bases unmatched. CDR1 is GTSNPN and CDR2 is SVGIG in the germline V gene (reference sequence). CDR3: CAWSRPGTGEGPQHF. The CDR3, as DNA: TGTGCCTGGAGTCGCCCCGGGACAGGGGAAGGACCCCAGCATTTT. Based on the CDR3 plus reference TRBV30 and TRBJ1-5, the full variable domain is SQTIHQWPATLVQPVGSPLSLECTVEGTSNPNLYWYRQAAGRGLQLLFYSVGIGQISSEVPQNLSASRPQDRQFILSSKKLLLSDSGFYLCAWSRPGTGEGPQHFGDGTRLSIL.

The chain is built from TRBV4-3 and TRBJ2-5; 10 bases line up with TRBD2. The CDR3 contains 15 residues. Germline V lookup: CDR1 LGHNA, CDR2 YSLEER. Trimming at V came to 4 bases and at J to 3 bases, leaving 5 bases not matched to a gene. CDR3 DNA: TGCGCCAGCAGCCGACAACTAGCGGGGAAAGAGACCCAGTACTTC. This encodes CASSRQLAGKETQYF.

The chain uses TRBV18 and TRBJ1-1, with D perhaps TRBD1 (5 bases). This CDR3 contains 16 residues. Germline CDR1 and CDR2: KGHSH and LQKENI. V lost 5 bases and J 4 bases, leaving 20 bases between the germline ends. DNA of the CDR3: TGTGCCAGCTCAATAAAAGATCTGGGGGAGGGCACTGAAGCTTTCTTT. Amino acids: CASSIKDLGEGTEAFF.

V is TRBV27 and J is TRBJ2-7; 9 nucleotides match TRBD1. Germline V lookup: CDR1 MNHEY, CDR2 SMNVEV (reference sequence). J gave up 1 base and V 6 bases, and 7 bases lay outside the gene matches. This CDR3 is 15 amino acids long. CDR3 sequence (DNA): TGTGCCAGCAGCCTAAAGGACAGGGGATCCTACGAGCAGTACTTC. Translating gives CASSLKDRGSYEQYF.

The V gene is TRBV20-1, the J gene TRBJ1-1; D is possibly TRBD1 (5 bases). The V gene's germline CDR1 is DFQATT and CDR2 SNEGSKA (reference sequence). Trimming stripped 4 bases from V and 10 bases from J, with 13 bases between. The length of the CDR3 is 11 residues. The CDR3 DNA reads as TGCAGTGCTACATTTATAAGGGGAGCTTTCTTT. This sequence encodes CSATFIRGAFF.

V gene TRBV28 combines with J gene TRBJ2-5; 12 nucleotides agree with TRBD2. The junction had 2 bases not matched to a gene; V was cut back by 5 bases and J by 1 base. CDR3 length: 15 amino acids. CDR1 is MDHEN, CDR2 SYDVKM, per germline. The CDR3 loop reads CASSQLAGGQETQYF. The CDR3 nucleotides are TGTGCCAGCAGTCAACTAGCGGGGGGCCAAGAGACCCAGTACTTC.

This chain joins TRBV28 and TRBJ1-5, with unresolved D. This CDR3 is 14 amino acids long. From germline, CDR1 is MDHEN and CDR2 SYDVKM. V was clipped by 7 bases and J by 3 bases, with 13 bases between them. The CDR3: CASTPNSINQPQHF. CDR3 nucleotide sequence: TGTGCCAGCACCCCTAACAGTATCAATCAGCCCCAGCATTTT.

The chain has TRBV4-3 and TRBJ2-7; 11 bases fit TRBD1. Per germline, CDR1 LGHNA and CDR2 YSLEER. Trimming removed 1 base from V and 3 bases from J; junction bases left unmatched: 5. The CDR3 runs to 16 residues. CDR3 nucleotide sequence: TGCGCCAGCAGCCAAGTTGTCGGGACAGGGGGCTACGAGCAGTACTTC. It yields the protein CASSQVVGTGGYEQYF.

V and J are TRBV15 and TRBJ2-1, with 9 bases identical to TRBD1. Germline V gene lookup returns CDR1 LNHNV and CDR2 YYDKDF (reference sequence). J gave up 5 bases and V 4 bases, and 3 bases lay outside the gene matches. The CDR3 covers 14 residues. CDR3: CATSTGQGNNEQFF. CDR3 nucleotide sequence: TGTGCCACCAGCACAGGACAGGGGAACAATGAGCAGTTCTTC.

This rearrangement joins TRBV28 to TRBJ2-1, with 11 bases aligning to TRBD2. Per germline, CDR1 MDHEN and CDR2 SYDVKM. The CDR3 is 16 amino acids. V lost 3 bases to trimming and J lost 8 bases; unmatched junction nucleotides: 9. CDR3: CASSLVGLAGGDEQFF. In DNA form, the CDR3 reads TGTGCCAGCAGTTTGGTGGGCCTAGCGGGGGGTGATGAGCAGTTCTTC.

The genes are TRBV7-8 and TRBJ2-1; 10 nucleotides match TRBD2. Trimming took 4 bases from V and 9 from J; bases not matched to a gene: 9. Germline-derived CDR1 and CDR2 are SGHVS and FQNEAQ. The CDR3 length is 15 residues. The CDR3 here is CASSSLAGYGGEQFF. CDR3 nucleotide sequence: TGTGCCAGCAGCTCACTAGCGGGGTATGGAGGTGAGCAGTTCTTC.

Regarding this clone: Other nucleotide sequences from this sample produce the same CDR3. This chain uses TRBV7-2 with TRBJ1-1; perhaps TRBD1 as D (6 bases). The CDR3 runs 14 residues. The V gene lost 4 bases and the J gene lost 2 bases, with 11 bases spanning the gap. The germline V gene encodes CDR1 SGHTA and CDR2 FQGNSA. The CDR3 is CASSSTGTNTEAFF. The CDR3 DNA reads as TGTGCCAGCAGCTCAACCGGGACAAACACTGAAGCTTTCTTT.

The chain has TRBV27 and TRBJ2-7; no clear D. This CDR3 has 11 amino acids. V lost 10 bases and J lost 4, with 11 bases in between. Germline V gene sequence: CDR1 MNHEY, CDR2 SMNVEV (reference sequence). CDR3 nucleotide sequence: TGTGCCACCGGCGGATTTTACGAGCAGTACTTC. Amino acid sequence: CATGGFYEQYF.

With regard to this clone: This CDR3 is also generated by other DNA sequences in the sample. This chain connects TRBV18 to TRBJ1-5; the D is unclear. V shed 6 bases and J shed 1 base, with 4 bases lying between them. CDR1 is KGHSH and CDR2 is LQKENI in the germline V gene. The CDR3 length is 12 residues. The CDR3 here is CASSPSNQPQHF. The CDR3 region has the DNA TGTGCCAGCTCTCCGAGCAATCAGCCCCAGCATTTT.

The chain links TRBV11-3 to TRBJ1-6; 8 nucleotides agree with TRBD1. CDR1 is SGHNT and CDR2 is YENEEA in the germline V gene. The V gene end was trimmed by 3 bases and the J gene end by 7 bases; junction bases not matched to a gene: 8. This CDR3 comprises 16 residues. The CDR3: CASSFVDRGLNSPLHF. CDR3 nucleotide sequence: TGTGCCAGCAGCTTCGTAGACAGGGGACTAAATTCACCCCTCCACTTT.

This clone was found a few times. The rearrangement links TRBV7-2 to TRBJ1-6; TRBD1 matches at 7 bases. From germline, CDR1 is SGHTA and CDR2 FQGNSA. Trimming cost V 3 bases and J 9 bases; bases outside gene matches: 8. CDR3 size: 15 residues. CDR3 protein: CASSFGQAIGSPLHF. Here the CDR3 DNA reads TGTGCCAGCAGCTTCGGACAGGCTATAGGTTCACCCCTCCACTTT.

The genes are TRBV6-4 and TRBJ2-3; 11 bases fit TRBD2. From germline, CDR1 is MRHNA and CDR2 SNTAGT. V shed 6 bases, J shed 2 bases, and the junction held 7 bases outside the gene matches. The CDR3 covers 16 residues. The CDR3 sequence is CASRASSGGHTDTQYF. The CDR3, as DNA: TGTGCCAGCAGAGCCTCTAGCGGGGGGCACACAGATACGCAGTATTTT.

This clone was seen a handful of times. This sequence joins TRBV5-1 and TRBJ2-5; tentatively, D is TRBD2 (8 bases). This CDR3 is built from 15 residues. CDR1 and CDR2 (germline): SGHRS, YFSETQ. The V gene lost 4 bases and the J gene lost 3 bases, with 16 bases spanning the gap. CDR3 in DNA: TGCGCCAGCAGCGGGGGGACAGCGGGGGAAGAGACCCAGTACTTC. As protein: CASSGGTAGEETQYF.

This clone occurred once. CDR3: CASSYGAAVSYNEQFF. The CDR3 region has the DNA TGTGCCAGCAGTTACGGCGCCGCGGTGTCCTACAATGAGCAGTTCTTC. This rearrangement joins TRBV27 to TRBJ2-1; D remains ambiguous. CDR1 and CDR2 (germline): MNHEY, SMNVEV (reference sequence). The CDR3 loop spans 16 amino acids. Trimming removed 4 bases from V and 1 base from J, with 14 bases in between.

This chain links TRBV6-4 with TRBJ2-2, with a weak D call TRBD1 (5 bases). V gave up 4 bases and J gave up 0 bases, with 9 bases separating them. The CDR3 length is 15 residues. Germline assignment: CDR1 MRHNA and CDR2 SNTAGT. CDR3 residues: CASSAQTANTGELFF. The DNA for the CDR3 is TGTGCCAGCAGTGCCCAGACAGCGAACACCGGGGAGCTGTTTTTT.

This clone appeared once. V gene TRBV7-3 combines with J gene TRBJ2-5; 10 bases map to TRBD2. CDR1 and CDR2 (germline): SGHTA, FQGTGA. The trim removed 5 bases at V and 4 bases at J, leaving 10 bases unmatched. This CDR3 spans 16 amino acids. CDR3 amino acids: CASSPTSGAGRETQYF. The CDR3 region has the DNA TGTGCCAGCAGCCCCACTAGCGGGGCGGGACGAGAGACCCAGTACTTC.

This rearrangement joins TRBV5-1 to TRBJ1-6; 10 positions agree with TRBD1. Germline CDR1 and CDR2: SGHRS and YFSETQ. Unmatched junction bases numbered 1, after V lost 4 bases and J lost 6 bases. The CDR3 has 14 residues. CDR3 coding DNA: TGCGCCAGCAGCAGGGACAGGGGTAATTCACCCCTCCACTTT. It translates to CASSRDRGNSPLHF.

J is TRBJ2-7 and V is TRBV15; 7 bases map to TRBD2. Losses at the gene ends were 0 bases for V and 5 bases for J; bases not matched to a gene: 7. CDR1 and CDR2 from the germline V gene are LNHNV and YYDKDF (reference sequence). The CDR3 covers 15 residues. The CDR3 coding sequence is TGTGCCACCAGCAGAGATAGATGGGGGGGAGACGAGCAGTACTTC. Protein sequence: CATSRDRWGGDEQYF.

Concerning this clone itself: This CDR3 is also generated by other DNA sequences in the sample. The chain employs TRBV9 and TRBJ2-3, with D perhaps TRBD2 (5 bases). Germline-derived CDR1 and CDR2 are SGDLS and YYNGEE. The CDR3 covers 15 residues. V was trimmed by 1 base and J by 0 bases, leaving 9 bases between them. The CDR3 DNA is TGTGCCAGCAGCGTAACGGGCGGGAGCACAGATACGCAGTATTTT. Protein: CASSVTGGSTDTQYF. Together with reference TRBV9 and TRBJ2-3, the CDR3 gives the full variable domain: DSGVTQTPKHLITATGQRVTLRCSPRSGDLSVYWYQQSLDQGLQFLIQYYNGEERAKGNILERFSAQQFPDLHSELNLSSLELGDSALYFCASSVTGGSTDTQYFGPGTRLTVL.

The V gene is TRBV9, the J gene TRBJ1-5; D may be TRBD1 (5 bases). In germline, CDR1 is SGDLS, CDR2 YYNGEE. The ends were cut back, 8 bases at V and 0 bases at J, with 12 bases in the middle. The CDR3 runs 14 residues. The chain's CDR3 is CARAGPYSNQPQHF. DNA for the CDR3: TGTGCCAGGGCGGGACCTTATAGCAATCAGCCCCAGCATTTT.

This chain links TRBV7-2 with TRBJ2-7; TRBD2 matches at 10 bases. V gave up 5 bases and J gave up 3 bases; unmatched junction bases: 10. CDR1 SGHTA and CDR2 FQGNSA come from the germline V gene. The CDR3 contains 16 residues. The CDR3 DNA reads TGTGCCAGCAGCCCACCAAGCGGGAGGGTGAGCTACGAGCAGTACTTC. This gives the protein CASSPPSGRVSYEQYF.

This chain joins TRBV11-3 and TRBJ1-1, with D perhaps matching TRBD1 (5 bases). The CDR3 consists of 13 residues. In germline, CDR1 is SGHNT, CDR2 YENEEA. V lost 5 bases and J 1 base, leaving 8 bases between the germline ends. CDR3 sequence: CASSTTGNTEAFF. The CDR3 DNA is TGTGCCAGCAGCACCACAGGGAACACTGAAGCTTTCTTT.

V and J are TRBV10-3 and TRBJ1-2; tentative D call: TRBD1 (5 bases). CDR3 size: 14 residues. The V end lost 10 bases, the J end lost 8 bases, and 23 bases lay between the germline ends. CDR1 and CDR2 (germline): ENHRY, SYGVKD. This CDR3 reads CATRTGSGIGGYTF. The CDR3 DNA reads TGTGCCACGCGCACAGGTTCAGGGATTGGAGGCTACACCTTC.

The V and J genes are TRBV25-1 and TRBJ2-3, with 10 positions matching TRBD2. The CDR3 contains 15 residues. The germline gives CDR1 MGHDK, CDR2 SYGVNS. The V gene end was trimmed by 2 bases and the J gene end by 3 bases; junction bases not matched to a gene: 2. CDR3 bases: TGTGCCAGCAGTGAAGAACTAGCGGGAACAGATACGCAGTATTTT. Translating gives CASSEELAGTDTQYF.

This clone was counted a few times. The genes are TRBV6-5 and TRBJ1-2; TRBD1 matches 10 bases. V shed 5 bases, J shed 4 bases, and the junction held 7 bases outside the gene matches. This CDR3 is 15 amino acids long. The germline CDR1 and CDR2 sequences are MNHEY and SVGAGI. Here the CDR3 reads CASSRQGARGYGYTF. The CDR3 DNA follows: TGTGCCAGCAGTAGACAGGGGGCACGGGGCTATGGCTACACCTTC.

This clone was seen only a few times. The chain couples TRBV5-5 to TRBJ1-2, with D perhaps TRBD1 (5 bases). The V gene lost 2 bases and the J gene lost 2 bases, with 13 bases spanning the gap. This CDR3 spans 15 amino acids. Germline V gene lookup returns CDR1 SGHKS and CDR2 YYEKEE (reference sequence). The CDR3 loop is CASSLIRQINYGYTF. DNA of the CDR3: TGTGCCAGCAGCTTAATTCGACAGATAAACTATGGCTACACCTTC.